This section outlines one TCR beta chain sequence together with its context. This sample was taken from a study of cytomegalovirus exposure and HLA in healthy donors. The PCR used 60 Vbeta and 13 Jbeta primers. Generated by immunoSEQ multiplex PCR, the TCRdb table keeps only in-frame clones and is missing some. The sample yields 150,000 or so clones, roughly three quarters seen once. The germline V and J ends were trimmed by 1 base and 7 bases, with 17 bases remaining between them. The CDR3 contains 16 residues. Germline CDR1 reads LGHNT; CDR2 reads FRNRAP. The sample taken for sequencing was PBMCs. The TCR comes from a young man in good health and CMV-seropositive. V usage is TRBV12-5 and J usage is TRBJ2-1, with a weak D call TRBD2 (5 bases). CDR3 residues: CASGLGATPGSNEQFF. In nucleotides, the CDR3 is TGTGCTAGTGGTTTGGGGGCTACCCCGGGGTCTAATGAGCAGTTCTTC.